The 4 T cell receptor beta chains below were found in one sample sequenced in a study of PD-L1 blockade in urothelial cancer. The protocol was immunoSEQ multiplex PCR, while the TCRdb copy is restricted to in-frame clones and leaves out a portion. The sample holds 70,000 or so clones, about 89% seen once. Sample: PBMCs, taken around atezolizumab (anti-PD-L1) treatment. These receptor sequences come from a man in his fifties or sixties with urothelial cancer.

This clone was detected a few times. V usage is TRBV11-2 and J usage is TRBJ1-4, with a possible D match to TRBD1 (6 bases). V was cut by 3 bases and J by 7 bases, with 18 bases left in between. This CDR3 has 16 residues. Germline CDR1 reads SGHAT; CDR2 reads FQNNGV. The CDR3 sequence: CASSFLQGRTGEKLFF. CDR3 bases: TGTGCCAGCAGCTTCCTACAGGGAAGGACCGGTGAAAAACTGTTTTTT.

The V and J genes are TRBV7-2 and TRBJ1-3; D perhaps matches TRBD1 (5 bases). The V end was cut by 5 bases, the J end by 0 bases, with 11 bases between. The CDR3 contains 15 residues. Germline V gives CDR1 SGHTA, CDR2 FQGNSA. The CDR3: CASSPDSSSGNTIYF. In DNA form, the CDR3 reads TGTGCCAGCAGCCCTGACAGTAGCTCTGGAAACACCATATATTTT.

The chain is built from TRBV11-2 and TRBJ2-5; 7 nucleotides line up with TRBD2. Germline-derived CDR1 and CDR2 are SGHAT and FQNNGV. The CDR3 contains 16 residues. Unmatched junction bases numbered 11, after V lost 5 bases and J lost 2 bases. The CDR3 DNA sequence: TGTGCCAGCAGCCCCCCCGCTAGCGGCTTACAAGAGACCCAGTACTTC. This sequence encodes CASSPPASGLQETQYF. Complete variable domain (other parts from reference TRBV11-2 and TRBJ2-5): EAGVAQSPRYKIIEKRQSVAFWCNPISGHATLYWYQQILGQGPKLLIQFQNNGVVDDSQLPKDRFSAERLKGVDSTLKIQPAKLEDSAVYLCASSPPASGLQETQYFGPGTRLLVL.

This chain connects TRBV7-3 to TRBJ2-3; 10 bases match TRBD2. The CDR3 extends over 15 amino acids. The V and J ends lost 5 bases and 2 bases, in that order; junction bases with no gene match: 4. Germline V gene data show CDR1 as SGHTA and CDR2 as FQGTGA. The chain's CDR3 is CASSLTSGLTDTQYF. The CDR3 nucleotides read TGTGCCAGCAGCCTGACTAGCGGGCTCACAGATACGCAGTATTTT.